This T cell receptor beta chain emerged from a study of blood T cell repertoires in COVID-19. The table came from immunoSEQ multiplex PCR; TCRdb's copy has only in-frame clones and leaves some out. Among some 300,000 clones listed, approximately 88% were seen once. The CDR3 consists of 13 residues. V was trimmed by 1 base and J by 8 bases, leaving 11 bases between them. Germline CDR1 is SEHNR and CDR2 is FQNEAQ (reference sequence). The receptor was isolated from a woman in her twenties or thirties who had recovered from COVID-19. The chain recombines TRBV7-9 with TRBJ1-2; D might be TRBD1 (5 bases). The specimen sequenced was PBMCs or T cells enriched from blood (not recorded which). CDR3 loop: CASSLGSGPGYTF. The DNA for the CDR3 is TGTGCCAGCAGCTTAGGGTCAGGGCCCGGCTACACCTTC.